The TCR beta chain under discussion was sequenced for a study of response to subunit inactivated influenza vaccine listed by TCRdb under 2018. Turning to the overall study: The study used deep quantitative T cell receptor repertoire profiling to track responses to a trivalent subunit inactivated influenza vaccine. Results the study describes overall, beyond this receptor: The authors suggested that each seasonal influenza vaccination may recruit only a limited number of new T cells.

Relative to germline, V is 6 bases shorter and J is 7 bases shorter, with 13 bases between their ends. The CDR3 contains 13 residues, cysteine and phenylalanine counted. The only DNA kept is the CDR3, 39 bases in frame from the first base. Via the germline V gene, CDR1 is ENHRY and CDR2 SYGVKD. The table lists this clonotype with many counts. Its antigen is not yet known. Base qualities are missing; no much larger clone stands one base away. The library relied on RT-PCR. Instrument used: Illumina HiSeq 2500. Using fastp at Q25 and MiXCR, TCRdb reprocessed the public reads and kept productive beta chains. Each CDR3 protein gets just one entry, which takes the most common genes and DNA from the rows behind it. This sample gives 800,000 to 1,000,000 distinct CDR3 sequences in total; around 20% of them show up just once. Roughly 10% of the sample rests with the top ten.

Recombination linked TRBV10-3 to TRBJ2-1, with the D call perhaps TRBD1 or TRBD2, as 5 bases match in each case. Sample: PBMCs from blood, taken more than 4 days after vaccination. The receptor comes from a man in his fifties or sixties who received an inactivated influenza vaccine. Donor details come from another sample of the same person, matched by shared clones. The CDR3 region reads CAISDYEGNEQFF. The sequence in DNA is TGTGCCATCAGCGACTACGAGGGGAATGAGCAGTTCTTC.